Presented here are 18 T cell receptor beta chains from one specimen sequenced in a study of T cell clonotyping in hematopoietic cell transplantation. Time point: recipient sample about 28 days before transplant, after cytoreduction. This table comes from immunoSEQ multiplex PCR, and its TCRdb copy is limited to in-frame clones, with some not included. The data contain 25,000 to 30,000 clones, approximately 82% of them singletons. Sequences were derived from peripheral blood mononuclear cells, sampled before stem cell transplant. These receptors originate from a woman aged 60-75 years with acute myeloid leukemia. Some clones in this sample may be carry-over from other donors' samples.

This clone was seen a single time. The rearrangement uses TRBV7-8 and TRBJ2-7; a weak D match, TRBD2 (7 bases). Trimming removed 5 bases at V and 4 bases at J, with 18 bases between. The CDR3 extends over 15 amino acids. Looked up from germline, CDR1 is SGHVS and CDR2 is FQNEAQ. The chain's CDR3 is CASSRDEGGRYEQYF. In nucleotides, the CDR3 is TGTGCCAGCAGCAGAGATGAGGGGGGGCGATACGAGCAGTACTTC. The entire variable domain, with the rest obtained from reference TRBV7-8 and TRBJ2-7, is as follows: GAGVSQSPRYKVAKRGQDVALRCDPISGHVSLFWYQQALGQGPEFLTYFQNEAQLDKSGLPSDRFFAERPEGSVSTLKIQRTQQEDSAVYLCASSRDEGGRYEQYFGPGTRLTVT.

The genes are TRBV2 and TRBJ2-7, with D uncertain. CDR1 is SNHLY and CDR2 is FYNNEI in the germline V gene. This CDR3 is built from 13 residues. V was trimmed by 4 bases and J by 0 bases, leaving 7 bases between them. CDR3 nucleotides: TGTGCCAGCAGTGCAGACAACTCCTACGAGCAGTACTTC. Protein product: CASSADNSYEQYF.

The chain uses TRBV12-5 and TRBJ2-7; 7 bases align to TRBD2. The V and J ends lost 4 bases and 0 bases, in that order; junction bases with no gene match: 9. Germline V gene sequence: CDR1 LGHNT, CDR2 FRNRAP. The CDR3 is made up of 16 amino acids. The CDR3 here is CASGWGSSGSSYEQYF. The CDR3 DNA reads TGTGCTAGTGGTTGGGGGTCTAGCGGCTCCTCCTACGAGCAGTACTTC. Filled out from reference TRBV12-5 and TRBJ2-7, the complete variable domain reads DARVTQTPRHKVTEMGQEVTMRCQPILGHNTVFWYRQTMMQGLELLAYFRNRAPLDDSGMPKDRFSAEMPDATLATLKIQPSEPRDSAVYFCASGWGSSGSSYEQYFGPGTRLTVT.

This sequence joins TRBV4-3 and TRBJ1-6; D remains unclear. The V end lost 0 bases, the J end lost 10 bases, and 19 bases lay between the germline ends. This CDR3 comprises 17 residues. CDR1 LGHNA and CDR2 YSLEER come from the germline V gene. The CDR3 nucleotides read TGCGCCAGCAGCCAAGATATCGTTCCTGAGCGGTTGTCACCCCTCCACTTT. It encodes CASSQDIVPERLSPLHF.

The chain carries TRBV28 and TRBJ2-7, with D possibly TRBD2 on 6 matching bases. V was pared by 5 bases and J by 0 bases, with 29 bases between. The CDR3 sequence is 20 residues long. CDR1 is MDHEN and CDR2 is SYDVKM in the germline V gene. The DNA for the CDR3 is TGTGCCAGCAGTCCCAGCTGGGTAGCGGAAATATTAAAGAGCTCCTACGAGCAGTACTTC. It translates to CASSPSWVAEILKSSYEQYF.

This clone was counted between two and nine times. The chain links TRBV4-3 to TRBJ1-4; unclear D gene. Germline CDR1 and CDR2: LGHNA and YSLEER. The CDR3 has 14 residues. V was cut by 0 bases and J by 7 bases, with 9 bases left in between. This CDR3 reads CASSQDYVSEKLFF. CDR3 nucleotides: TGCGCCAGCAGCCAAGATTACGTTTCTGAAAAACTGTTTTTT.

V and J are TRBV11-2 and TRBJ2-1, with D unclear. This CDR3 contains 14 residues. Per germline, CDR1 SGHAT and CDR2 FQNNGV. Deletions cut 1 base from V and 2 bases from J, with 6 bases between. CDR3 DNA: TGTGCCAGCAGCTTAGTCTTCACCTACAATGAGCAGTTCTTC. This translates into CASSLVFTYNEQFF.

The chain combines TRBV6-4 with TRBJ1-2; TRBD1 might be the D (5 bases). The V end was cut by 0 bases, the J end by 8 bases, with 10 bases between. Looked up from germline, CDR1 is MRHNA and CDR2 is SNTAGT. The CDR3 is 13 amino acids. The CDR3 sequence: CASSDSVGEGYTF. The CDR3 bases are TGTGCCAGCAGTGACTCGGTAGGGGAGGGCTACACCTTC.

The chain carries TRBV11-3 and TRBJ2-2; 8 nucleotides agree with TRBD1. Germline CDR1 SGHNT, CDR2 YENEEA. The CDR3 covers 16 residues. With 5 bases clipped from V and 0 bases from J, the junction kept 5 bases outside the gene matches. The chain's CDR3 is CASSPRTGTNTGELFF. The CDR3, as DNA: TGTGCCAGCAGCCCCCGGACAGGGACGAACACCGGGGAGCTGTTTTTT. Full variable domain (outside the CDR3, taken from reference TRBV11-3 and TRBJ2-2): EAGVVQSPRYKIIEKKQPVAFWCNPISGHNTLYWYLQNLGQGPELLIRYENEEAVDDSQLPKDRFSAERLKGVDSTLKIQPAELGDSAVYLCASSPRTGTNTGELFFGEGSRLTVL.

CDR3 in DNA: TGTGCCAGCAGCCAACGGGGGGCATTTGGAAACACCATATATTTT. This sequence encodes CASSQRGAFGNTIYF. This chain links TRBV14 with TRBJ1-3; D is perhaps TRBD1 (6 bases). Germline CDR1 SGHDN, CDR2 FVKESK. V was trimmed by 2 bases and J by 3 bases, leaving 11 bases between them. The CDR3 extends over 15 amino acids.

This clone was recorded a few times. The genes are TRBV7-9 and TRBJ1-6; 7 positions agree with TRBD1. V gave up 6 bases and J gave up 6 bases; unmatched junction bases: 2. The CDR3 is made up of 13 amino acids. Germline loops: CDR1 SEHNR, CDR2 FQNEAQ (reference sequence). The CDR3 spells CASRSGGNSPLHF. The DNA for the CDR3 is TGTGCCAGCAGATCAGGGGGTAATTCACCCCTCCACTTT.

The chain uses TRBV28 and TRBJ1-6, with 9 bases matching TRBD1. The junction had 1 base not matched to a gene; V was cut back by 5 bases and J by 8 bases. CDR1 is MDHEN, CDR2 SYDVKM, per germline. The CDR3 extends over 13 amino acids. Here the CDR3 reads CASSRTGDSPLHF. The DNA for the CDR3 is TGTGCCAGCAGTAGGACAGGGGATTCACCCCTCCACTTT.

The genes are TRBV6-5 and TRBJ2-2; D is unresolved. Trimming pared 6 bases from V and 6 bases from J, leaving 11 bases between. CDR1 and CDR2 from the germline V gene are MNHEY and SVGAGI. CDR3 size: 13 residues. CDR3 protein: CASSPSGAGELFF. DNA of the CDR3: TGTGCCAGCAGCCCCTCCGGCGCCGGGGAGCTGTTTTTT.

The chain recombines TRBV28 with TRBJ1-5, with 10 bases matching TRBD1. V trimming: 4 bases; J trimming: 7 bases; junction bases outside the gene matches: 7. CDR1 is MDHEN, CDR2 SYDVKM, per germline. This CDR3 has 15 amino acids. The CDR3 region has the DNA TGTGCCAGCAGTTACCGGGACAGGGGCCCCCAGCCCCAGCATTTT. The encoded protein is CASSYRDRGPQPQHF.

The J gene is TRBJ2-1, the V gene TRBV6-5, with D maybe TRBD1 (5 bases). The V end lost 2 bases, the J end lost 8 bases, and 10 bases lay between the germline ends. The germline V gene encodes CDR1 MNHEY and CDR2 SVGAGI. CDR3 length: 13 amino acids. The CDR3 DNA follows: TGTGCCAGCAGTTACCGCAGGGTCCATGAGCAGTTCTTC. Its protein product is CASSYRRVHEQFF.

CDR3 residues: CASSLSELPSYEQYF. The CDR3 bases are TGTGCCAGCAGTTTATCGGAACTACCCAGCTACGAGCAGTACTTC. V usage is TRBV27 and J usage is TRBJ2-7; D not certain. V shed 0 bases and J shed 3 bases, with 12 bases lying between them. This CDR3 comprises 15 residues. Germline loops: CDR1 MNHEY, CDR2 SMNVEV (reference sequence).

V and J are TRBV7-3 and TRBJ1-2; 8 bases agree with TRBD1. This CDR3 is built from 14 residues. The germline gives CDR1 SGHTA, CDR2 FQGTGA. The trim removed 4 bases at V and 6 bases at J, leaving 7 bases unmatched. The CDR3 DNA reads as TGTGCCAGCAGCTCGGGACAGGAGAAGGATGGCTACACCTTC. This sequence encodes CASSSGQEKDGYTF.

The chain carries TRBV2 and TRBJ2-1; tentatively, D is TRBD2 (5 bases). The CDR3 loop spans 15 amino acids. V was cut by 2 bases and J by 2 bases, with 10 bases left in between. The germline CDR1 and CDR2 sequences are SNHLY and FYNNEI. The CDR3 sequence is CASSESSGAYNEQFF. For the CDR3, the DNA is TGTGCCAGCAGTGAAAGCAGCGGAGCCTACAATGAGCAGTTCTTC.